These 17 T cell receptor beta chains share one sample of origin, sequenced in a study of regulatory T cells in long-lasting Graves disease. Time point indicated: persistent/refractory GD, antithyroid drugs over 5 years with positive TRAb. Isolated PBMC RNA provided the starting material for the TCR library. Arm-PCR of CDR3 regions and iRepertoire HTBI primers were the basis on which TCR beta libraries were built. MiXCR, applied by TCRdb to the multiplex PCR reads, yields one record per CDR3 protein. The table records about 300,000 distinct CDR3 sequences, around 20% of them present only once. The source material was peripheral blood mononuclear cells (PBMCs), sampled when the disease was refractory, from a patient treated with antithyroid drugs. The receptor set was obtained from a female donor with Graves disease.

V usage is TRBV27 and J usage is TRBJ2-3; TRBD2 aligns across 7 bases. Germline values: CDR1 MNHEY, CDR2 SMNVEV (reference sequence). The CDR3 loop spans 17 amino acids. V lost 8 bases to trimming and J lost 0 bases; unmatched junction nucleotides: 14. CDR3 region: CASWRAGVEASTDTQYF. CDR3 DNA sequence: TGTGCCAGCTGGCGGGCGGGAGTGGAGGCTAGCACAGATACGCAGTATTTT.

This clonotype was seen ten or more times. The chain is built from TRBV5-1 and TRBJ1-5; D unresolved. From germline, CDR1 is SGHRS and CDR2 YFSETQ. The CDR3 runs 15 residues. With 4 bases removed from V and 0 bases from J, the gap between germline ends came to 11 bases. This CDR3 is CASSPGSDSNQPQHF. The CDR3 coding sequence is TGCGCCAGCAGCCCCGGTTCGGATAGCAATCAGCCCCAGCATTTT.

The CDR3 spells CASSAWGADIQYF. The CDR3 DNA sequence: TGTGCCAGCAGCGCCTGGGGGGCGGACATTCAGTACTTC. The chain links TRBV6-2 or TRBV6-3 to TRBJ2-4; tentatively, D is TRBD1 or TRBD2 (6 bases each). CDR3 size: 13 residues. Trimming took 6 bases from V and 8 from J, leaving 14 bases between them. CDR1 is MNHEY, CDR2 SVGEGT, per germline.

The V gene is TRBV6-5, the J gene TRBJ2-2; maybe TRBD2 (5 bases). V lost 2 bases and J 3 bases, leaving 13 bases between the germline ends. Germline loops: CDR1 MNHEY, CDR2 SVGAGI. The CDR3 contains 16 residues. The CDR3 here is CASSYGLASDTGELFF. As DNA, the CDR3 is TGTGCCAGCAGTTACGGATTAGCGTCTGACACCGGGGAGCTGTTTTTT.

This clonotype appeared many times. The gene calls are TRBV20-1 and TRBJ1-2; 7 nucleotides align to TRBD1. V shed 6 bases, J shed 3 bases, and the junction held 7 bases outside the gene matches. CDR3 length: 13 residues. From germline, CDR1 is DFQATT and CDR2 SNEGSKA (reference sequence). This CDR3 is CSAPRQGDYGYTF. CDR3 bases: TGCAGTGCACCTCGACAGGGAGACTATGGCTACACCTTC.

The rearrangement joins TRBV20-1 to TRBJ1-1; 9 nucleotides agree with TRBD1. Germline V lookup: CDR1 DFQATT, CDR2 SNEGSKA (reference sequence). The CDR3 loop spans 15 amino acids. Trimming removed 3 bases from V and 5 bases from J; junction bases left unmatched: 10. CDR3 residues: CSASGRQGELTEAFF. The CDR3 nucleotides read TGCAGTGCTAGCGGAAGACAGGGGGAGTTGACTGAAGCTTTCTTT.

At least ten counts were recorded for this clonotype. The CDR3 DNA reads TGTGCCAGCAGTGTCGACGGTTCACCCCTCCACTTT. Protein product: CASSVDGSPLHF. This chain joins TRBV2 and TRBJ1-6, with unresolved D. The CDR3 has 12 amino acids. CDR1 and CDR2 (germline): SNHLY, FYNNEI. Trimming stripped 4 bases from V and 9 bases from J, with 7 bases between. Variable domain in full (rest from reference TRBV2 and TRBJ1-6): EPEVTQTPSHQVTQMGQEVILRCVPISNHLYFYWYRQILGQKVEFLVSFYNNEISEKSEIFDDQFSVERPDGSNFTLKIRSTKLEDSAMYFCASSVDGSPLHFGNGTRLTVT.

The chain joins TRBV7-6 to TRBJ1-1; TRBD1 agrees at 10 bases. Per germline, CDR1 SGHVS and CDR2 FNYEAQ. The CDR3 spans 14 residues. V was clipped by 5 bases and J by 5 bases; unmatched bases: 5. CDR3 in amino acids: CASSLRDRGTEAFF. In DNA form, the CDR3 reads TGTGCCAGCAGCCTAAGGGACAGGGGAACTGAAGCTTTCTTT.

The DNA for the CDR3 is TGTGCCAGTAGTAGCGGTGGCGGGTCTTCCTACGAGCAGTACTTC. This sequence encodes CASSSGGGSSYEQYF. V and J are TRBV19 and TRBJ2-7; tentatively, D is TRBD2 (5 bases). The CDR3 spans 15 residues. Germline assignment: CDR1 LNHDA and CDR2 SQIVND (reference sequence). The V gene lost 4 bases and the J gene lost 1 base, with 14 bases spanning the gap.

In its sample, this clonotype was seen a few times. V is TRBV7-2 and J is TRBJ1-1, with no clear D. The germline V and J ends were trimmed by 1 base and 0 bases, with 9 bases remaining between them. This CDR3 region has 15 residues. Germline loops: CDR1 SGHTA, CDR2 FQGNSA. CDR3 loop: CASSLVSQLNTEAFF. The DNA for the CDR3 is TGTGCCAGCAGCTTAGTCTCACAGTTGAACACTGAAGCTTTCTTT.

The CDR3 DNA is TGCAGTGCTAGTTACGGGGCGGGCTACGAGCAGTACTTC. It is translated as CSASYGAGYEQYF. This chain connects TRBV20-1 to TRBJ2-7, with D tentatively TRBD1 or TRBD2 (5 bases each). The V end was cut by 3 bases, the J end by 3 bases, with 12 bases between. The CDR3 runs 13 residues. Germline loops: CDR1 DFQATT, CDR2 SNEGSKA (reference sequence).

This clonotype has only a few counts. The rearrangement links TRBV19 to TRBJ2-7; 7 nucleotides line up with TRBD1. This CDR3 is 14 amino acids long. Per germline, CDR1 LNHDA and CDR2 SQIVND (reference sequence). V was pared by 5 bases and J by 0 bases, with 4 bases of the junction left unmatched. The CDR3 reads CASSVRDSSYEQYF. The DNA for the CDR3 is TGTGCCAGTAGTGTCCGGGACAGCTCCTACGAGCAGTACTTC.

As for this clonotype: A read error may explain this, as a much larger clone is one base away. The rearrangement links TRBV28 to TRBJ2-5; D is unresolved. The CDR3 runs to 14 residues. Trimming took 4 bases from V and 5 from J, leaving 14 bases between them. Germline lookup yields CDR1 MDHEN and CDR2 SYDVKM. CDR3 amino acids: CASSSMNRRETQYF. The DNA of the CDR3 is TGTGCCAGCAGTTCGATGAATCGCAGGGAGACCCAGTACTTC.

The chain uses TRBV6-1 and TRBJ2-7, with 7 nucleotides matching TRBD1. The V and J ends lost 6 bases and 3 bases, in that order; junction bases with no gene match: 11. The CDR3 contains 15 residues. Germline lookup yields CDR1 MNHNS and CDR2 SASEGT. The CDR3 nucleotides read TGTGCCAGCAGCCGATCCGGGACAGCACTCTACGAGCAGTACTTC. Amino acids: CASSRSGTALYEQYF.

At least ten counts were recorded for this clonotype. V gene TRBV28 combines with J gene TRBJ1-2, with a tentative D call TRBD1 (5 bases). This CDR3 comprises 13 residues. The V and J ends lost 8 bases and 3 bases respectively, with 13 bases between them. Per the germline V gene, CDR1 is MDHEN and CDR2 is SYDVKM. Here the CDR3 reads CASGKGRDYGYTF. CDR3 in DNA: TGTGCCAGCGGTAAGGGGAGAGACTATGGCTACACCTTC.

J is TRBJ1-1 and V is TRBV19; D remains unclear. The CDR3 has 13 residues. The germline V gene has CDR1 LNHDA and CDR2 SQIVND (reference sequence). V was cut by 2 bases and J by 0 bases, with 4 bases left in between. CDR3 sequence: CASSIILNTEAFF. Here the CDR3 DNA reads TGTGCCAGTAGTATAATACTGAACACTGAAGCTTTCTTT.

V gene TRBV11-2 combines with J gene TRBJ1-1; 8 bases map to TRBD1. CDR3 length equals 13 residues. The J segment lost 10 bases and the V segment lost 3 bases, leaving 7 bases of the junction unmatched. CDR1 is SGHAT, CDR2 FQNNGV, per germline. DNA for the CDR3: TGTGCCAGCAGCTTGGACAGGGAGGATCGAGCTTTCTTT. Protein: CASSLDREDRAFF.